The subject of this entry is one TCR beta chain. As yet, its antigen is unknown. A junction end diverges from the germline sequence, so it may reflect a read error. Unique molecular identifiers were present in the TCR beta cDNA libraries. With about 0.95 to 11 million T cells as the source, a few hundred thousand cDNA molecules resulted. MiXCR was run by TCRdb on the PCR reads, yielding one entry per CDR3 protein. The sample yields 380,000 or so distinct CDR3 sequences, approximately 33% seen once. These data are taken from a study of post-analysis software for immune sequencing data. Across the whole study: Relapsing-remitting, secondary progressive and progressive-relapsing courses of multiple sclerosis were included.

Study results and caveats: Samples prepared in the same batch strongly co-clustered by F measure. Relative to controls, patients with multiple sclerosis showed significantly lower normalized Chao1 diversity. In patients, five TRBV segments were more frequent than in controls, with TRBV5-6, TRBV5-1 and TRBV20-1 among them.

Germline V gene lookup returns CDR1 MNHNY and CDR2 SVGAGI (reference sequence). The CDR3 spans 12 residues. Specimen: blood. This receptor was taken from a girl aged 10-17 years with multiple sclerosis. The J gene is TRBJ1-5, the V gene TRBV6-6; weak D call: TRBD1 (5 bases). CDR3 bases: TGTGCCAACAGTTACTCGAGTGGGGGGCAGCATTTT. Its protein product is CANSYSSGGQHF.